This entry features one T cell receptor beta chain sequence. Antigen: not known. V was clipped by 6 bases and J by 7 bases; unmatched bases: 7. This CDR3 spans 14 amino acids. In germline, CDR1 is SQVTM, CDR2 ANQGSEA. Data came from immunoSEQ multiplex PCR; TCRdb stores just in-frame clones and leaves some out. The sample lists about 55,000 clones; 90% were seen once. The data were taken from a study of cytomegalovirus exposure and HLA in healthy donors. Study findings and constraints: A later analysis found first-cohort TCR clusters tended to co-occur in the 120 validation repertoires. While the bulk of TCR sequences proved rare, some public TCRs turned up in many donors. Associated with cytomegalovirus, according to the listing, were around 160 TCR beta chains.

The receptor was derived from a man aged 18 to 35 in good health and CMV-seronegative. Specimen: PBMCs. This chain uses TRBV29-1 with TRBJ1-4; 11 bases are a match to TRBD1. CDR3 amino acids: CSVLGQGGSEKLFF. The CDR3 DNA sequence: TGCAGCGTATTGGGACAGGGGGGAAGTGAAAAACTGTTTTTT.